One and the same sample provided the 10 T cell receptor beta chains below, sequenced in a study of CD8 T cells in Susac syndrome. With random hexamers, reverse transcription was performed on about 0.5 to 1 ug of RNA. TCRdb re-analysed the immunoSEQ multiplex PCR reads in MiXCR, keeping a single row per CDR3 protein. The repertoire holds 100,000 to 150,000 distinct CDR3 sequences, just under 95% seen once, with about 0.2% in the top ten. Sequenced: CD8+ T cells from PBMCs. The source of these receptors is a human donor with Susac syndrome.

The chain is built from TRBV28 and TRBJ2-4; 13 bases line up with TRBD2. The CDR3 is made up of 17 amino acids. V shed 5 bases and J 5 bases; nucleotides not matched to a gene: 9. Germline CDR1 and CDR2: MDHEN and SYDVKM. The CDR3, as DNA: TGTGCCAGCAGTCCCCAGACTAGCGGGGGGCCTGAAAACATTCAGTACTTC. Translating it yields CASSPQTSGGPENIQYF. Combining the CDR3 with reference TRBV28 and TRBJ2-4 gives the whole variable domain DVKVTQSSRYLVKRTGEKVFLECVQDMDHENMFWYRQDPGLGLRLIYFSYDVKMKEKGDIPEGYSVSREKKERFSLILESASTNQTSMYLCASSPQTSGGPENIQYFGAGTRLSVL.

This chain links TRBV29-1 with TRBJ2-1; 8 nucleotides align to TRBD1. CDR1 and CDR2 (germline): SQVTM, ANQGSEA. Unmatched junction bases numbered 11, after V lost 6 bases and J lost 7 bases. The CDR3 length is 14 residues. CDR3: CSVDPGQEPNEQFF. The CDR3 DNA sequence: TGCAGCGTCGATCCGGGACAGGAACCAAATGAGCAGTTCTTC.

The chain has TRBV6-5 and TRBJ1-1, with no clear D. V lost 2 bases and J 3 bases, leaving 10 bases between the germline ends. CDR3 length: 14 residues. Germline CDR1 is MNHEY and CDR2 is SVGAGI. CDR3 in DNA: TGTGCCAGCAGTTACGGGGAGAGATACACTGAAGCTTTCTTT. Translation: CASSYGERYTEAFF.

The V gene is TRBV6-6, the J gene TRBJ2-5, with TRBD2 as a possible D gene (6 bases). The germline V and J ends were trimmed by 4 bases and 2 bases, with 14 bases remaining between them. This CDR3 comprises 15 residues. Germline CDR1 and CDR2: MNHNY and SVGAGI (reference sequence). CDR3 sequence reads: CASSSGGAGQETQYF. In DNA form, the CDR3 reads TGTGCCAGCAGTTCCGGTGGCGCGGGACAAGAGACCCAGTACTTC.

This clonotype has just a few counts. This chain joins TRBV15 and TRBJ2-7; D might be TRBD2 (5 bases). This CDR3 is built from 14 residues. CDR1 and CDR2 (germline): LNHNV, YYDKDF (reference sequence). The V and J ends lost 4 bases and 1 base respectively, with 11 bases between them. The CDR3 here is CATSTRGESYEQYF. As DNA, the CDR3 is TGTGCCACCAGCACCCGGGGAGAGTCCTACGAGCAGTACTTC.

This chain uses TRBV4-1 with TRBJ2-2; possibly TRBD2 for D (6 bases). The CDR3 covers 17 residues. Germline V gene lookup returns CDR1 MGHRA and CDR2 YSYEKL. The V end was cut by 4 bases, the J end by 3 bases, with 18 bases between. The CDR3 nucleotides are TGCGCCAGCAGCCGACAACGACTAGTCACAGACACCGGGGAGCTGTTTTTT. Translation gives CASSRQRLVTDTGELFF.

The chain employs TRBV4-2 and TRBJ2-7; TRBD1 aligns across 8 bases. V shed 3 bases and J 2 bases; nucleotides not matched to a gene: 6. The germline gives CDR1 LGHNA, CDR2 YNFKEQ. This CDR3 is 15 amino acids long. The CDR3: CASSQTGAQPYEQYF. CDR3 in DNA: TGTGCCAGCAGCCAGACAGGGGCCCAACCCTACGAGCAGTACTTC.

The chain has TRBV30 and TRBJ1-1; no firm D call. The length of the CDR3 is 11 residues. The V end lost 2 bases, the J end lost 5 bases, and 6 bases lay between the germline ends. Germline-derived CDR1 and CDR2 are GTSNPN and SVGIG (reference sequence). CDR3 coding DNA: TGTGCCTGGAGTCATTCGACTGAAGCTTTCTTT. As protein: CAWSHSTEAFF.

The gene calls are TRBV7-9 and TRBJ2-3, with TRBD2 identical over 7 bases. The germline gives CDR1 SEHNR, CDR2 FQNEAQ (reference sequence). V lost 4 bases to trimming and J lost 6 bases; unmatched junction nucleotides: 7. The CDR3 is made up of 14 amino acids. This chain's CDR3 is CASSSRSGGDTQYF. The CDR3 DNA is TGTGCCAGCAGCTCTAGGTCGGGAGGCGATACGCAGTATTTT.

The V gene is TRBV9, the J gene TRBJ2-1; 10 bases agree with TRBD2. Unmatched junction bases numbered 7, after V lost 3 bases and J lost 7 bases. This CDR3 has 15 amino acids. Germline loops: CDR1 SGDLS, CDR2 YYNGEE. The CDR3, as DNA: TGTGCCAGCAGCGCAAGCGGGGGGGCCGGGAATGAGCAGTTCTTC. This codes for CASSASGGAGNEQFF.